The clone carrying this T cell receptor beta chain was found a few times. What it recognizes is unknown. The second PCR ran about 6 to 12 cycles with a sample-barcoded 5' primer and J-beta primers. Every single cDNA molecule received a tag from a template-switch adaptor with 12 random nucleotides. TCRdb reprocessed the 5' RACE reads with MiXCR, giving one entry per CDR3 protein. This sample carries about 590,000 distinct CDR3 sequences, under 30% of them seen once, and the ten largest clones take approximately 15%. This entry is derived from a study of blood T cells in healthy people across ages. There were healthy Caucasian individuals from Russia, aged 6 to 90, serving as donors. Study results and caveats: Diversity of TCR beta per million T cells declined in a roughly linear way with age. A strong correlation between TCR beta diversity and naive T cell percentage was seen.

Germline V gene sequence: CDR1 SGHVS, CDR2 FNYEAQ. The CDR3 totals 18 residues. What was sequenced was blood. This chain links TRBV7-6 with TRBJ2-5; D tentatively reads TRBD1 or TRBD2 (5 bases each). The J call may be mistaken, given a closer DNA end match to TRBJ2-7. The sequence derives from a woman over 75 in good health. CDR3 bases: TGTGCCAGCAGCTTGGGGGTAGGGCTCGGGGCGCGGATGGGCGAGCAGTACTTC. It codes for CASSLGVGLGARMGEQYF.